This passage covers 24 T cell receptor beta chains from one sample sequenced in a study of neurological immune-mediated disorders. Sample time point: technical triplicate 2. Each CDR3 protein gets one entry after TCRdb re-called the 5' RACE reads with MiXCR. Of around 56,000 distinct CDR3 sequences in the sample, approximately 25% were seen once. Specimen: PBMCs. These receptors were taken from a man aged 55-75 years with HTLV-1-associated myelopathy (HAM/TSP).

The gene calls are TRBV6-1 and TRBJ1-2; D may be TRBD1 (6 bases). Germline assignment: CDR1 MNHNS and CDR2 SASEGT. V lost 2 bases to trimming and J lost 3 bases, with 10 bases between them. CDR3 length: 14 residues. The CDR3 DNA reads as TGTGCCAGCAGTGAAACAGGGAGGGACTATGGCTACACCTTC. Protein sequence: CASSETGRDYGYTF.

The chain joins TRBV9 to TRBJ2-2; a weak D match, TRBD2 (5 bases). This CDR3 comprises 13 residues. Germline V gene lookup returns CDR1 SGDLS and CDR2 YYNGEE. Trimming cost V 3 bases and J 4 bases, with 7 bases left between them. CDR3 sequence: CASSGSVTGELFF. The CDR3 region has the DNA TGTGCCAGCAGCGGTAGCGTCACCGGGGAGCTGTTTTTT.

By proportion, this clonotype is medium-sized (0.01 to 0.1%). For the CDR3, the DNA is TGTGCCAGCAGTCTTGGGACCGGCTATGGCTACACCTTC. Protein: CASSLGTGYGYTF. V gene TRBV6-5 combines with J gene TRBJ1-2, with D possibly being TRBD1 (5 bases). V shed 5 bases and J shed 4 bases, with 11 bases lying between them. From germline, CDR1 is MNHEY and CDR2 SVGAGI. The CDR3 is 13 amino acids.

This clonotype was observed many times. The chain carries TRBV15 and TRBJ2-3; 7 nucleotides agree with TRBD2. The trim removed 0 bases at V and 2 bases at J, leaving 5 bases unmatched. The germline gives CDR1 LNHNV, CDR2 YYDKDF (reference sequence). The CDR3 is 16 residues long. The CDR3 here is CATSRDAAGFTDTQYF. The CDR3 DNA follows: TGTGCCACCAGCAGAGATGCAGCGGGGTTCACAGATACGCAGTATTTT.

The chain links TRBV5-1 to TRBJ1-4; D may be TRBD1 (6 bases). Germline CDR1 SGHRS, CDR2 YFSETQ. Trimming stripped 4 bases from V and 2 bases from J, with 12 bases between. The CDR3 has 15 amino acids. CDR3 sequence reads: CASSTQGLTNEKLFF. Here the CDR3 DNA reads TGCGCCAGCAGCACACAGGGCCTGACTAATGAAAAACTGTTTTTT.

There are many counts of this clonotype. The V call is TRBV5-1, the J call TRBJ2-1, with 8 positions matching TRBD1. The CDR3 is 16 residues long. Germline V gene data show CDR1 as SGHRS and CDR2 as YFSETQ. Trimming cost V 0 bases and J 2 bases; bases outside gene matches: 4. CDR3 DNA sequence: TGCGCCAGCAGCTTGGGTGGGACAGGAGCCTACAATGAGCAGTTCTTC. Translating it yields CASSLGGTGAYNEQFF. Full variable domain (remainder filled in from reference TRBV5-1 and TRBJ2-1): KAGVTQTPRYLIKTRGQQVTLSCSPISGHRSVSWYQQTPGQGLQFLFEYFSETQRNKGNFPGRFSGRQFSNSRSEMNVSTLELGDSALYLCASSLGGTGAYNEQFFGPGTRLTVL.

The sample holds many counts of this clonotype. This chain connects TRBV27 to TRBJ2-3; 9 bases align to TRBD2. CDR1 and CDR2 (germline): MNHEY, SMNVEV (reference sequence). Trimming cost V 5 bases and J 3 bases; bases outside gene matches: 9. The CDR3 contains 16 residues. CDR3 amino acids: CASSPLSGRGTDTQYF. Here the CDR3 DNA reads TGTGCCAGCAGTCCCCTTAGCGGGAGAGGAACAGATACGCAGTATTTT.

In this sample, this clonotype turned up once. This chain links TRBV20-1 with TRBJ2-7; 10 bases match TRBD1. Trimming took 5 bases from V and 1 from J; bases not matched to a gene: 5. This CDR3 spans 14 amino acids. Germline loops: CDR1 DFQATT, CDR2 SNEGSKA (reference sequence). The CDR3 DNA reads as TGCAGTGCTTATCCGGGACAGGGGTCCTACGAGCAGTACTTC. Translation: CSAYPGQGSYEQYF.

The table lists this clonotype with many counts. The V gene is TRBV2, the J gene TRBJ1-1; weak D call: TRBD1 (5 bases). From germline, CDR1 is SNHLY and CDR2 FYNNEI. The CDR3 totals 14 residues. V lost 3 bases and J lost 1, with 9 bases in between. The CDR3 protein is CASSDQGTNTEAFF. CDR3 nucleotide sequence: TGTGCCAGCAGTGACCAGGGAACGAACACTGAAGCTTTCTTT.

The sample holds many counts of this clonotype. A read error may account for a junction end that differs from germline. The J gene is TRBJ2-7, the V gene TRBV29-1, with TRBD1 matching 8 bases. Per the germline V gene, CDR1 is SQVTM and CDR2 is ANQGSEA. This CDR3 region has 12 residues. CDR3 residues: CSVEGQGGEQYF. DNA of the CDR3: TGCAGCGTAGAAGGACAGGGTGGCGAGCAGTACTTC.

At least ten counts were recorded for this clonotype. For the CDR3, the DNA is TGTGCCAGCAGCCTCTTTTGGCGGGGGCAAGAGACCCAGTACTTC. Protein sequence: CASSLFWRGQETQYF. The chain has TRBV12-3 or TRBV12-4 and TRBJ2-5, with 7 bases identical to TRBD2. The CDR3 runs 15 residues. With V trimmed by 6 bases and J by 2 bases, 9 bases remained unmatched.

This clonotype was recorded many times. The V gene is TRBV5-1, the J gene TRBJ2-1; TRBD2 matches 13 bases. The germline V gene has CDR1 SGHRS and CDR2 YFSETQ. This CDR3 is built from 16 residues. V gave up 3 bases and J gave up 4 bases; unmatched junction bases: 4. CDR3 in DNA: TGCGCCAGCAGCTGGGGACTAGCGGGGATGTACAATGAGCAGTTCTTC. Translation gives CASSWGLAGMYNEQFF. Filled out from reference TRBV5-1 and TRBJ2-1, the complete variable domain reads KAGVTQTPRYLIKTRGQQVTLSCSPISGHRSVSWYQQTPGQGLQFLFEYFSETQRNKGNFPGRFSGRQFSNSRSEMNVSTLELGDSALYLCASSWGLAGMYNEQFFGPGTRLTVL.

Only a few counts were recorded for this clonotype. Just one base apart from a much larger clone, this may be a read error. The chain couples TRBV7-8 to TRBJ2-7, with TRBD2 matching over 8 bases. This CDR3 is built from 15 residues. Germline V lookup: CDR1 SGHVS, CDR2 FQNEAQ. Germline trimming cut 6 bases from V and 5 bases from J; bases unmatched to any gene: 12. CDR3 in amino acids: CASSGGQRERDEQYF. For the CDR3, the DNA is TGTGCCAGCAGTGGCGGACAGCGGGAGAGGGACGAGCAGTACTTC. The complete variable domain, with remaining parts taken from reference TRBV7-8 and TRBJ2-7, reads GAGVSQSPRYKVAKRGQDVALRCDPISGHVSLFWYQQALGQGPEFLTYFQNEAQLDKSGLPSDRFFAERPEGSVSTLKIQRTQQEDSAVYLCASSGGQRERDEQYFGPGTRLTVT.

This clonotype was picked up many times. The V call is TRBV7-9, the J call TRBJ1-1, with D uncertain. Germline loops: CDR1 SEHNR, CDR2 FQNEAQ (reference sequence). V was trimmed by 2 bases and J by 2 bases, leaving 9 bases between them. CDR3 length: 14 residues. This CDR3 reads CASSLHSDNTEAFF. The CDR3 DNA reads as TGTGCCAGCAGCTTACATTCAGACAACACTGAAGCTTTCTTT.

Within the sample, this clonotype is medium-sized (0.01 to 0.1%). V and J are TRBV20-1 and TRBJ1-1; 9 bases are a match to TRBD1. The J segment lost 4 bases and the V segment lost 7 bases, leaving 13 bases of the junction unmatched. From germline, CDR1 is DFQATT and CDR2 SNEGSKA (reference sequence). The CDR3 consists of 15 residues. The CDR3 DNA reads TGCAGTGTCCTAGACCGGGACAGGGTTAGCACTGAAGCTTTCTTT. It is translated as CSVLDRDRVSTEAFF.

The J gene is TRBJ2-7, the V gene TRBV29-1; 10 bases agree with TRBD1. The CDR3 covers 12 residues. CDR1 is SQVTM and CDR2 is ANQGSEA in the germline V gene. Here the CDR3 reads CVVGTGVHEQYF. The CDR3 coding sequence is TGCGTTGTGGGGACAGGGGTTCACGAGCAGTACTTC.

This clonotype occurred a few times. The rearrangement joins TRBV6-1 to TRBJ2-4, with D possibly matching TRBD1 (5 bases). The germline CDR1 and CDR2 sequences are MNHNS and SASEGT. V was trimmed by 6 bases and J by 5 bases, leaving 11 bases between them. This CDR3 has 13 residues. This CDR3 reads CASSGQTENIQYF. For the CDR3, the DNA is TGTGCCAGCAGCGGCCAGACAGAAAACATTCAGTACTTC.

This clonotype showed up many times. The chain employs TRBV6-5 and TRBJ2-6; TRBD1 matches 7 bases. Germline values: CDR1 MNHEY, CDR2 SVGAGI. The J segment lost 0 bases and the V segment lost 6 bases, leaving 17 bases of the junction unmatched. This CDR3 has 20 residues. Written as DNA, the CDR3 is TGTGCCAGCAGACACAATATCGATGGGACAGACCACTCTGGGGCCAACGTCCTGACTTTC. It yields the protein CASRHNIDGTDHSGANVLTF.

This clonotype showed up many times. This rearrangement joins TRBV7-9 to TRBJ2-6; 9 positions agree with TRBD1. V dropped 5 bases and J dropped 0; count of bases not matched to a gene: 11. The V gene's germline CDR1 is SEHNR and CDR2 FQNEAQ (reference sequence). The length of the CDR3 is 19 residues. The CDR3 coding sequence is TGTGCCAGCAGCCCGCGAGGCGGACAGGGGTTCTCTGGGGCCAACGTCCTGACTTTC. Encoded protein: CASSPRGGQGFSGANVLTF.

This clonotype showed up many times. The V and J genes are TRBV7-3 and TRBJ2-1; the D gene is possibly TRBD1 (6 bases). The CDR3 runs 15 residues. With 5 bases removed from V and 0 bases from J, the gap between germline ends came to 11 bases. Per the germline V gene, CDR1 is SGHTA and CDR2 is FQGTGA. CDR3 DNA sequence: TGTGCCAGCAGCGAAGGACAGAGCTCCTACAATGAGCAGTTCTTC. It yields the protein CASSEGQSSYNEQFF.

This clonotype has a handful of counts. The chain carries TRBV7-9 and TRBJ1-2, with D hard to call. The CDR3 is made up of 14 amino acids. V dropped 5 bases and J dropped 2 bases, with 12 bases sitting between them. Per germline, CDR1 SEHNR and CDR2 FQNEAQ (reference sequence). In nucleotides, the CDR3 is TGTGCCAGCAGCCCGCTGTCCGTGAACTATGGCTACACCTTC. It specifies CASSPLSVNYGYTF.

The chain combines TRBV5-1 with TRBJ2-2, with 8 positions matching TRBD1. CDR1 is SGHRS and CDR2 is YFSETQ in the germline V gene. Trimming at V came to 7 bases and at J to 0 bases, leaving 11 bases not matched to a gene. The CDR3 is made up of 17 amino acids. CDR3 coding DNA: TGCGCCAGCCCCAAAGGTGCGACAGGGGCGAACACCGGGGAGCTGTTTTTT. This translates into CASPKGATGANTGELFF. The full variable domain, its missing parts supplied by reference TRBV5-1 and TRBJ2-2, is KAGVTQTPRYLIKTRGQQVTLSCSPISGHRSVSWYQQTPGQGLQFLFEYFSETQRNKGNFPGRFSGRQFSNSRSEMNVSTLELGDSALYLCASPKGATGANTGELFFGEGSRLTVL.

J is TRBJ2-7 and V is TRBV20-1, with D possibly called TRBD1 or TRBD2 (5 bases each). The CDR3 extends over 16 amino acids. Germline CDR1 DFQATT, CDR2 SNEGSKA (reference sequence). V was shortened by 6 bases and J by 2 bases, with 23 bases between the two germline ends. This chain's CDR3 is CSARVGVSALTYEQYF. CDR3 in DNA: TGCAGTGCCCGCGTGGGGGTTTCAGCCCTTACCTACGAGCAGTACTTC.

This clonotype was observed a handful of times. The J gene is TRBJ2-1, the V gene TRBV5-1; 9 bases align to TRBD2. V lost 4 bases and J lost 6; bases outside the gene matches: 14. The CDR3 is 17 residues long. Germline V gives CDR1 SGHRS, CDR2 YFSETQ. CDR3 amino acids: CASSPQRGASGINEQFF. Here the CDR3 DNA reads TGCGCCAGCAGCCCCCAGAGGGGGGCTAGCGGGATCAATGAGCAGTTCTTC.